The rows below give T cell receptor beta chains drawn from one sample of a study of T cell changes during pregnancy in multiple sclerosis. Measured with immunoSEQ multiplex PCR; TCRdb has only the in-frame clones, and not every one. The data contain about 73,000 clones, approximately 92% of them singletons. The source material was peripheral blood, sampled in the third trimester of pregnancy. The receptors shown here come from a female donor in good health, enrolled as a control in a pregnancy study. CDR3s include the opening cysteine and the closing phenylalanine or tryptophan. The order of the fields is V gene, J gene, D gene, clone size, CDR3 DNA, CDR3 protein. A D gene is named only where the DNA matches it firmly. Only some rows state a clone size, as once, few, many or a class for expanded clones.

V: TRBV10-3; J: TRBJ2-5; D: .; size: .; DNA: TGTGCCATCAAAGGGGTTCAAGAGACCCAGTACTTC; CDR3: CAIKGVQETQYF
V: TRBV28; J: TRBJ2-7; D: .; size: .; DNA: TGTGCCAGCAGCCCCAAGGGATATGGACAGAAACCCAGAAAAGGCTTC; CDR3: CASSPKGYGQKPRKGF
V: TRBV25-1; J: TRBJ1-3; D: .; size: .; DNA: TGTGCCAGCAGTAGAACAGGCGTACAAACTGGAAACACCATATATTTT; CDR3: CASSRTGVQTGNTIYF
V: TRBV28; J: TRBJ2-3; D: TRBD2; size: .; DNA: TGTGCCAGCAGTTTATTCGCGGGGGGGCCTGGCACAGATACGCAGTATTTT; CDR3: CASSLFAGGPGTDTQYF
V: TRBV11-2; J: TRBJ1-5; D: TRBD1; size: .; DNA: TGTGCCAGCAGCTTAGTCAAGGGGGCGCGATATCAGCCCCAGCATTTT; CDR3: CASSLVKGARYQPQHF
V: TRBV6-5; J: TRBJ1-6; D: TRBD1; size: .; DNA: TGTGCCAGCAACTCAGGACAGGCGTATAATTCACCCCTCCACTTT; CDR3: CASNSGQAYNSPLHF
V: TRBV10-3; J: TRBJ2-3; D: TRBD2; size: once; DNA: TGTGCCATCAGTGAGTTGGGGACTAGCGCCACAGATACGCAGTATTTT; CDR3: CAISELGTSATDTQYF
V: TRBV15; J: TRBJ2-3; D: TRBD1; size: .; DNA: TGTGCCACCAGCAGGGGACAGGGGTCAGATACGCAGTATTTT; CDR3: CATSRGQGSDTQYF
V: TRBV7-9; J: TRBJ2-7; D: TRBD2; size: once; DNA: TGTGCCAGCAGCTTATCTTCCAGACTAGCGGACTCCTACGAGCAGTACTTC; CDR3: CASSLSSRLADSYEQYF
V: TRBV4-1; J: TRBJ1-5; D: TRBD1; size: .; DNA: TGCGCCAGCAGCCAAAATGACAGGGTCGGGCAGCCCCAGCATTTT; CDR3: CASSQNDRVGQPQHF
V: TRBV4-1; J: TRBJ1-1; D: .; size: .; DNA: TGCGCCAGCAGCCAAGGAGGGCTCATGAACACTGAAGCTTTCTTT; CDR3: CASSQGGLMNTEAFF
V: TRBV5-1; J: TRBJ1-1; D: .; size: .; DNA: TGCGCCAGCAGCTTGCTTGGGGAGGGGGAAGCTTTCTTT; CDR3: CASSLLGEGEAFF
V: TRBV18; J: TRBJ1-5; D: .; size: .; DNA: TGTGCCAGCTCACCACTTTCAGGGGACAATCAGCCCCAGCATTTT; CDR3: CASSPLSGDNQPQHF
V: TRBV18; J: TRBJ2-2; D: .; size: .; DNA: TGTGCCAGCTCCCCACGACAGTCGAACACCGGGGAGCTGTTTTTT; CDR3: CASSPRQSNTGELFF
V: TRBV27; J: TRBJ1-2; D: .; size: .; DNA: TGTGCCAGCAGTTCCACCCCAGACAGACCCTATGGCTACACCTTC; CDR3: CASSSTPDRPYGYTF
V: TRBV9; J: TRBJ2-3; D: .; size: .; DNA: TGTGCCAGCAGCGTAGAGCTAGCCCCAGATACGCAGTATTTT; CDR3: CASSVELAPDTQYF
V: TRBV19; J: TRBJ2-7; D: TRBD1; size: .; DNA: TGTGCCAGTAGGGCATCGGGACAGTACGAGCAGTACTTC; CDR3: CASRASGQYEQYF
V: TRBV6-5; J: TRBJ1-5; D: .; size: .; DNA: TGTGCCAGCGGGGGGTTACCTAGCAATCAGCCCCAGCATTTT; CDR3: CASGGLPSNQPQHF
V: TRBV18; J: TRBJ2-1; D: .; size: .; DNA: TGTGCCAGCTCCCTACCCGGGGAGCAGTTCTTC; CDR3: CASSLPGEQFF
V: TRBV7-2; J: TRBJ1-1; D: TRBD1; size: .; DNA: TGTGCCAGCAGCTTAAGGGACAGGAACACTGAAGCTTTCTTT; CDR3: CASSLRDRNTEAFF
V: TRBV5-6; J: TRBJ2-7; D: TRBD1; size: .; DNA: TGTGCCAGCAGCCGCTGGACAGGGGACGGGGAGCAGTACTTC; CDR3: CASSRWTGDGEQYF
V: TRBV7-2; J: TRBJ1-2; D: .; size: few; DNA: TGTGCCAGCAGCTTAACCAGGGTCGTTGGCTACACCTTC; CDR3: CASSLTRVVGYTF
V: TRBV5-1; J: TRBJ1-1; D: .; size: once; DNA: TGCGCCAGCAGCAAATCGCCGGGGGACACTGAAGCTTTCTTT; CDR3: CASSKSPGDTEAFF
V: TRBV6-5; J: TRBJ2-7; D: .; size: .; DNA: TGTGCCAGCAGTTACAGAATAGGGGTGCCCTACGAGCAGTACTTC; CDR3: CASSYRIGVPYEQYF
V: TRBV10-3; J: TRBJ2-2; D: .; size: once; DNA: TGTGCCATCAGTGAGTCAACCGGTCGGGGGGAGCTGTTTTTT; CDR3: CAISESTGRGELFF
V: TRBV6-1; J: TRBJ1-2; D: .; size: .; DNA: TGTGCCAGCAGGACCACAGCTAACTATGGCTACACCTTC; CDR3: CASRTTANYGYTF
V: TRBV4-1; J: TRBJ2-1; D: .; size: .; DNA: TGCGCCAGCAGCCAACCGACAGCCACAAAGCAGTTCTTC; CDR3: CASSQPTATKQFF
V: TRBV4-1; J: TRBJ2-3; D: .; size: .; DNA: TGCGCCAGCAAGGGGGGGGACACAGATACGCAGTATTTT; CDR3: CASKGGDTDTQYF
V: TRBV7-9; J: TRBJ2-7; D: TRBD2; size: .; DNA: TGTGCCAGCAGTAATCCGGGACTAGCGACCGACGAGCAGTACTTC; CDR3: CASSNPGLATDEQYF
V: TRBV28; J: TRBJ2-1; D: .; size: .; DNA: TGTGCCAGCAGAGCTAGCGCCTACAATGAGCAGTTCTTC; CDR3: CASRASAYNEQFF
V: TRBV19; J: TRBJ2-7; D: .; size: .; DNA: TGTGCCAGTAGTCGAGCAGGGAGGTCCTACGAGCAGTACTTC; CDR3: CASSRAGRSYEQYF
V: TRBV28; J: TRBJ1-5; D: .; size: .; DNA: TGTGCCAGCACCTTGGGCGTCAGGGTTGGATGGCCCCAGCATTTT; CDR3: CASTLGVRVGWPQHF
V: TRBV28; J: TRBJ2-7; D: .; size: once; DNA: TGTGCCAGCAGTTTTAATTGGGGGGTCTACGAGCAGTACTTC; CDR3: CASSFNWGVYEQYF
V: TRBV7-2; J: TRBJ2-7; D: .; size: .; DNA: TGTGCCAGCAGCTTACCGGGGGAACACTACGAGCAGTACTTC; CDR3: CASSLPGEHYEQYF
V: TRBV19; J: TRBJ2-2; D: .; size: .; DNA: TGTGCCAGTAGGTCGACTCTGAACACCGGGGAGCTGTTTTTT; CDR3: CASRSTLNTGELFF
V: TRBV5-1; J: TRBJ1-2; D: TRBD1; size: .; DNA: TGCGCCAGCAGCTTCACAGGGGAGTATGGCTACACCTTC; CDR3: CASSFTGEYGYTF
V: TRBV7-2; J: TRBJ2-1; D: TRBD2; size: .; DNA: TGTGCCAGCGGACTAGCGTGGGGTGAGCAGTTCTTC; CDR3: CASGLAWGEQFF
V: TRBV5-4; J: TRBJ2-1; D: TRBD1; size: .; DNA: TGTGCCAGCAGATCCGGGACAGGGGCGTCCAATGAGCAGTTCTTC; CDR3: CASRSGTGASNEQFF
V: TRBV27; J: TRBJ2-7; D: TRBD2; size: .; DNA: TGTGCCAGCAGTGGAGCGGGACCCTACGAGCAGTACTTC; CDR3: CASSGAGPYEQYF
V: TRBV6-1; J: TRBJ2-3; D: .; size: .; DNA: TGTGCCACGCTGGAGGTGGATACGCAGTATTTT; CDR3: CATLEVDTQYF
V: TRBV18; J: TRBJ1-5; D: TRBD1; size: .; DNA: TGTGCCAGCTCACCCTCAGGGGGGAGCAATCAGCCCCAGCATTTT; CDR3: CASSPSGGSNQPQHF
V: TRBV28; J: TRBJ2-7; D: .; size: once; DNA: TGTGCCAGCAGTCCATCCTCCTACGAGCAGTACTTC; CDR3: CASSPSSYEQYF